Listed here are 26 T cell receptor beta chains from one sample, sequenced in a study of blood T cell repertoires in COVID-19. Profiled with immunoSEQ multiplex PCR; TCRdb holds only in-frame clones, not every one. The table has almost 400,000 clones, approximately 87% seen once. The sample comprised peripheral blood. The receptors come from a woman aged 60-70 years with COVID-19, enrolled during active disease.

The V and J genes are TRBV5-1 and TRBJ2-1; 9 nucleotides match TRBD1. The CDR3 runs 16 residues. V trimming: 4 bases; J trimming: 4 bases; junction bases outside the gene matches: 9. Germline V gene lookup returns CDR1 SGHRS and CDR2 YFSETQ. CDR3 sequence reads: CASSGVGTGLYNEQFF. The CDR3 DNA follows: TGCGCCAGCAGCGGGGTGGGGACAGGGTTGTACAATGAGCAGTTCTTC.

The V and J genes are TRBV24-1 and TRBJ1-2; D is ambiguous. V was clipped by 9 bases and J by 4 bases, with 23 bases between them. Germline V gives CDR1 KGHDR, CDR2 SFDVKD. CDR3 length: 16 amino acids. The CDR3 bases are TGTGCCACCTCCCCGGGAAGTGGGGAGCCTTTCTATGGCTACACCTTC. Translation: CATSPGSGEPFYGYTF.

This clone is a singleton in its sample. The V call is TRBV7-3, the J call TRBJ2-1, with 7 bases matching TRBD1. The J segment lost 2 bases and the V segment lost 4 bases, leaving 2 bases of the junction unmatched. This CDR3 has 14 residues. Germline CDR1 and CDR2: SGHTA and FQGTGA. DNA of the CDR3: TGTGCCAGCAGCTCGGGACAGCCCTACAATGAGCAGTTCTTC. Translating it yields CASSSGQPYNEQFF. Variable domain in full (rest from reference TRBV7-3 and TRBJ2-1): GAGVSQTPSNKVTEKGKYVELRCDPISGHTALYWYRQSLGQGPEFLIYFQGTGAADDSGLPNDRFFAVRPEGSVSTLKIQRTERGDSAVYLCASSSGQPYNEQFFGPGTRLTVL.

The chain combines TRBV29-1 with TRBJ2-5; D unresolved. The CDR3 loop spans 17 amino acids. Deletions cut 4 bases from V and 1 base from J, with 22 bases between. CDR1 and CDR2 (germline): SQVTM, ANQGSEA. Here the CDR3 reads CSVGPLDAATFQETQYF. CDR3 bases: TGCAGCGTTGGGCCCCTAGACGCAGCGACCTTCCAAGAGACCCAGTACTTC.

The rearrangement joins TRBV28 to TRBJ2-7; the D gene is possibly TRBD1 (5 bases). The V end lost 6 bases, the J end lost 0 bases, and 12 bases lay between the germline ends. The CDR3 is 14 amino acids. The germline V gene encodes CDR1 MDHEN and CDR2 SYDVKM. This CDR3 is CASRIRGTSYEQYF. The CDR3 nucleotides read TGTGCCAGCAGGATAAGGGGAACCTCCTACGAGCAGTACTTC.

This clone was counted once. The J gene is TRBJ2-7, the V gene TRBV5-5; TRBD1 matches at 7 bases. Trimming cost V 4 bases and J 2 bases; bases outside gene matches: 9. Per germline, CDR1 SGHKS and CDR2 YYEKEE (reference sequence). The CDR3 runs to 15 residues. Here the CDR3 reads CASSALRTGTYEQYF. The DNA of the CDR3 is TGTGCCAGCAGCGCTCTCAGGACAGGAACCTACGAGCAGTACTTC.

The V call is TRBV6-5, the J call TRBJ1-1, with 8 bases fitting TRBD1. The CDR3 sequence is 13 residues long. Per the germline V gene, CDR1 is MNHEY and CDR2 is SVGAGI. Trimming took 6 bases from V and 12 from J; bases not matched to a gene: 12. The CDR3 region has the DNA TGTGCCAGCAGATCCCCAGGGGGCCTTGGGACTTTCTTT. Translation: CASRSPGGLGTFF.

The chain carries TRBV5-1 and TRBJ1-1; D uncertain. Per the germline V gene, CDR1 is SGHRS and CDR2 is YFSETQ. CDR3 length equals 15 residues. The V gene lost 2 bases and the J gene lost 5 bases, with 16 bases spanning the gap. The CDR3 protein is CASSLQSGGLTEAFF. The CDR3 DNA sequence: TGCGCCAGCAGCTTACAGTCGGGAGGGTTAACTGAAGCTTTCTTT. The full variable domain, with the rest looked up from reference TRBV5-1 and TRBJ1-1, is KAGVTQTPRYLIKTRGQQVTLSCSPISGHRSVSWYQQTPGQGLQFLFEYFSETQRNKGNFPGRFSGRQFSNSRSEMNVSTLELGDSALYLCASSLQSGGLTEAFFGQGTRLTVV.

This rearrangement joins TRBV30 to TRBJ2-1; possible D gene TRBD2, 5 bases. Germline-derived CDR1 and CDR2 are GTSNPN and SVGIG (reference sequence). CDR3 length: 12 amino acids. V lost 3 bases and J lost 2, with 5 bases in between. This chain's CDR3 is CAWSGTYNEQFF. The CDR3 DNA reads as TGTGCCTGGAGCGGGACCTACAATGAGCAGTTCTTC.

The genes are TRBV4-1 and TRBJ1-6; 7 positions agree with TRBD1. CDR1 is MGHRA and CDR2 is YSYEKL in the germline V gene. With V trimmed by 1 base and J by 7 bases, 10 bases remained unmatched. This CDR3 contains 17 residues. CDR3 in amino acids: CASSQVTTGSVNSPLHF. The CDR3 nucleotides are TGCGCCAGCAGCCAAGTAACGACAGGGTCGGTGAATTCACCCCTCCACTTT.

The gene calls are TRBV5-6 and TRBJ1-6; D is unclear. V lost 4 bases and J lost 7, with 9 bases in between. Per the germline V gene, CDR1 is SGHDT and CDR2 is YYEEEE. This CDR3 is built from 13 residues. The CDR3 nucleotides read TGTGCCAGCAGCCGCAGGATGAATTCACCCCTCCACTTT. This gives the protein CASSRRMNSPLHF.

This chain links TRBV19 with TRBJ1-2, with a weak D call TRBD1 (5 bases). V was trimmed by 3 bases and J by 8 bases, leaving 19 bases between them. The CDR3 runs 15 residues. Germline V gene lookup returns CDR1 LNHDA and CDR2 SQIVND (reference sequence). This CDR3 is CASSISDTSAGGYTF. The CDR3 bases are TGTGCCAGTAGTATCTCGGACACCTCCGCTGGGGGCTACACCTTC.

This chain joins TRBV19 and TRBJ2-1; 9 nucleotides align to TRBD2. CDR1 is LNHDA, CDR2 SQIVND, per germline (reference sequence). Trimming removed 4 bases from V and 7 bases from J; junction bases left unmatched: 8. This CDR3 contains 15 residues. CDR3 region: CASSTLPSGVNEQFF. DNA for the CDR3: TGTGCCAGTAGTACTTTGCCTAGCGGGGTGAATGAGCAGTTCTTC.

The chain has TRBV5-1 and TRBJ1-6; D is undetermined. V was shortened by 0 bases and J by 14 bases, with 15 bases between the two germline ends. The CDR3 runs 14 residues. CDR1 SGHRS and CDR2 YFSETQ come from the germline V gene. The CDR3 protein is CASSLAGGYWALHF. CDR3 bases: TGCGCCAGCAGCTTGGCAGGAGGTTATTGGGCCCTCCACTTT.

The rearrangement uses TRBV3-1 (or the pseudogene TRBV3-2) and TRBJ1-2; 8 bases align to TRBD1. The J segment lost 6 bases and the V segment lost 6 bases, leaving 15 bases of the junction unmatched. The CDR3 is 16 residues long. Germline V gene lookup returns CDR1 LGHDT and CDR2 YNNKEL (reference sequence). The DNA of the CDR3 is TGTGCCAGCAGTCTCACCTTTCAGGGGGCGGCTAATGGCTACACCTTC. This sequence encodes CASSLTFQGAANGYTF.

V usage is TRBV7-2 and J usage is TRBJ2-7, with D perhaps matching TRBD2 (6 bases). The CDR3 extends over 13 amino acids. From germline, CDR1 is SGHTA and CDR2 FQGNSA. Deletions cut 4 bases from V and 5 bases from J, with 12 bases between. The CDR3 DNA follows: TGTGCCAGCAGCTCCGCCTGGGGGGACGAGCAGTACTTC. Amino acid sequence: CASSSAWGDEQYF.

The V and J genes are TRBV5-1 and TRBJ1-2; the match to TRBD1 covers 7 bases. Per germline, CDR1 SGHRS and CDR2 YFSETQ. The CDR3 length is 16 residues. Germline trimming cut 0 bases from V and 4 bases from J; bases unmatched to any gene: 9. For the CDR3, the DNA is TGCGCCAGCAGCTTGGCACTGGGGGACAGATTCTATGGCTACACCTTC. It translates to CASSLALGDRFYGYTF.

The gene calls are TRBV2 and TRBJ1-2; weak D call: TRBD1 (5 bases). Germline-derived CDR1 and CDR2 are SNHLY and FYNNEI. V lost 0 bases to trimming and J lost 5 bases, with 10 bases between them. CDR3 length: 14 amino acids. DNA for the CDR3: TGTGCCAGCAGTGAAGCCGGACACGCGTATGGCTACACCTTC. Amino acid sequence: CASSEAGHAYGYTF.

This chain uses TRBV10-3 with TRBJ1-1; 9 bases line up with TRBD1. Germline V gene data show CDR1 as ENHRY and CDR2 as SYGVKD. The CDR3 sequence is 13 residues long. V was pared by 10 bases and J by 1 base, with 4 bases of the junction left unmatched. The chain's CDR3 is CARRTGENTEAFF. In nucleotides, the CDR3 is TGTGCCAGGCGGACAGGGGAGAACACTGAAGCTTTCTTT.

The V and J genes are TRBV6-1 and TRBJ2-7; 7 bases are a match to TRBD1. The trim removed 1 base at V and 3 bases at J, leaving 6 bases unmatched. Germline loops: CDR1 MNHNS, CDR2 SASEGT. The CDR3 sequence is 15 residues long. The CDR3 spells CASSEVRGQGYEQYF. DNA of the CDR3: TGTGCCAGCAGTGAAGTAAGGGGGCAAGGCTACGAGCAGTACTTC.

The rearrangement uses TRBV18 and TRBJ1-1; D call uncertain. Germline V gene data show CDR1 as KGHSH and CDR2 as LQKENI. V lost 4 bases and J lost 0, with 9 bases in between. The CDR3 covers 14 residues. CDR3 nucleotides: TGTGCCAGCTCACTAGGACTGCTGAACACTGAAGCTTTCTTT. This encodes CASSLGLLNTEAFF.

This clone was recorded once. This chain connects TRBV19 to TRBJ1-4; maybe TRBD1 (6 bases). Trimming removed 6 bases from V and 8 bases from J, with 13 bases in between. Germline values: CDR1 LNHDA, CDR2 SQIVND (reference sequence). The CDR3 is made up of 13 amino acids. The DNA of the CDR3 is TGTGCCAGTAGGCGGGGGGCGCGGGAAAAACTGTTTTTT. Its translation: CASRRGAREKLFF.

This chain uses TRBV5-5 with TRBJ2-4; D call uncertain. The germline gives CDR1 SGHKS, CDR2 YYEKEE (reference sequence). The CDR3 length is 15 residues. The germline V and J ends were trimmed by 4 bases and 7 bases, with 18 bases remaining between them. The CDR3 nucleotides are TGTGCCAGCAGCGCTGAGTCCCACCTCTGGAACATTCAGTACTTC. Protein product: CASSAESHLWNIQYF.

The rearrangement joins TRBV7-9 to TRBJ2-5; TRBD1 matches at 7 bases. CDR1 SEHNR and CDR2 FQNEAQ come from the germline V gene (reference sequence). This CDR3 contains 15 residues. After removal of 7 bases from V and 1 base from J, the junction contained 9 bases not matched to a gene. CDR3 bases: TGTGCCAGCACCAGTGGACAGGTCGGCCAAGAGACCCAGTACTTC. This gives the protein CASTSGQVGQETQYF.

This clone was observed a single time. The chain employs TRBV24-1 and TRBJ2-1, with TRBD1 identical over 8 bases. The germline V gene encodes CDR1 KGHDR and CDR2 SFDVKD. The CDR3 has 15 amino acids. The V gene end was trimmed by 3 bases and the J gene end by 5 bases; junction bases not matched to a gene: 5. In DNA form, the CDR3 reads TGTGCCACCAGTGATCCGGGGACAGGAAACAATGAGCAGTTCTTC. It yields the protein CATSDPGTGNNEQFF.

V usage is TRBV5-1 and J usage is TRBJ2-2; weak D call: TRBD2 (7 bases). CDR3 length: 17 residues. Per germline, CDR1 SGHRS and CDR2 YFSETQ. V was clipped by 4 bases and J by 6 bases, with 22 bases between them. The CDR3 reads CASSPRVGGRSAGELFF. The CDR3 coding sequence is TGCGCCAGCAGCCCCCGGGTGGGGGGGCGATCTGCCGGGGAGCTGTTTTTT.